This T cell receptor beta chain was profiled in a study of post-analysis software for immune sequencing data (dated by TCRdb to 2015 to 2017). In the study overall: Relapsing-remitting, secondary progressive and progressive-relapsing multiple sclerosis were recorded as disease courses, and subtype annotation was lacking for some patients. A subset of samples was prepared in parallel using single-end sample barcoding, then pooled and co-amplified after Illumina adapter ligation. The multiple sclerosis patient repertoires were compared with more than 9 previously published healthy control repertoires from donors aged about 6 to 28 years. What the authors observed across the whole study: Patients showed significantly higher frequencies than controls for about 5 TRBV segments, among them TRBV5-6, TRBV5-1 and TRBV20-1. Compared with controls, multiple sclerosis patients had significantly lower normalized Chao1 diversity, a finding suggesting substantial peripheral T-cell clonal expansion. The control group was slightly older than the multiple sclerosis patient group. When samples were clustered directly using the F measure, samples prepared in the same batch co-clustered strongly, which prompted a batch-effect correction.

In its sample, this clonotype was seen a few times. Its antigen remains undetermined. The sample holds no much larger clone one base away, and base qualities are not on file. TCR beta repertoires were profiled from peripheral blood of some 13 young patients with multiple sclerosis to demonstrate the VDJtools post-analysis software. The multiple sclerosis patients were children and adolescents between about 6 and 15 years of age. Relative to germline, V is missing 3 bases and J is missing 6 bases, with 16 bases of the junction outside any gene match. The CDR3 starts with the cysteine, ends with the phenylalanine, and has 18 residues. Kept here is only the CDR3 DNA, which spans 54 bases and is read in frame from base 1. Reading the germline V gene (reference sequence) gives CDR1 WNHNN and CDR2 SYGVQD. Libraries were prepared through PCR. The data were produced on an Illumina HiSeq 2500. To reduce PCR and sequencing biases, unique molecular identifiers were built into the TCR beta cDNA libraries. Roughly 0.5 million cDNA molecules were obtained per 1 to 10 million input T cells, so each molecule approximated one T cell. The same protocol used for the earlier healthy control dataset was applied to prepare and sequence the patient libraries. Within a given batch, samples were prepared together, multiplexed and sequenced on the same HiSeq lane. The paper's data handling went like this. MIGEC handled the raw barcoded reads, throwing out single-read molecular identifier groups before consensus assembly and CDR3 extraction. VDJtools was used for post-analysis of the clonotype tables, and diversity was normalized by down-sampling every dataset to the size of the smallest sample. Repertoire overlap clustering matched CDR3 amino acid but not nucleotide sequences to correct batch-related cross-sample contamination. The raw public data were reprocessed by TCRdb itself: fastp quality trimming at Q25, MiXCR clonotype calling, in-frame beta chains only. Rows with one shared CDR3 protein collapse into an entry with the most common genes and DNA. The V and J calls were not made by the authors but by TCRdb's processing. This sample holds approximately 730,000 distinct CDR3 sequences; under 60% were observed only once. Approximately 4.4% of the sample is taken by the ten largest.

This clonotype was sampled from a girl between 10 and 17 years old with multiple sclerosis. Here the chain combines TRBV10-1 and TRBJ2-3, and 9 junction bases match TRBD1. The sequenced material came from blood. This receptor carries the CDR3 CASSDQTTPGQGPDTQYF. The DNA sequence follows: TGCGCCAGCAGTGACCAAACTACACCGGGACAGGGCCCGGATACGCAGTATTTT.